This T cell receptor (beta chain) was identified during a study of shared clonotypes between healthy human individuals. Original handling: There were no quality scores in the junction-only immunoSEQ sequences, so filtering differed. Measured with immunoSEQ multiplex PCR; TCRdb has only the in-frame clones, and not every one. V and J calls plus clone size are reproduced from that table; the DNA served to infer D and trimming. The table includes 1,500,000 or so clones, roughly 95% detected once. The sequencing sample was made of naive CD4+ T cells sorted from blood. Indicated subset: CD45RA+ positively selected. The receptor was isolated from a young man in good health.

Written as DNA, the CDR3 is TGTGCCAGCAGCGGCGCACGGATCTCTGGGGCCAACGTCCTGACTTTC. The encoded protein is CASSGARISGANVLTF. This chain connects TRBV5-8 to TRBJ2-6; D remains ambiguous. V was pared by 4 bases and J by 0 bases, with 11 bases between. This CDR3 has 16 amino acids. CDR1 and CDR2 (germline): SGHTS, YDEGEE.